This entry describes one TCR beta chain. Its antigen is not known. This entry comes from a study of graft-versus-host responses after intestinal transplantation. Study-wide context: Each patient got anti-thymocyte globulin induction, then tacrolimus and steroids for about 3 years.

The assay was immunoSEQ multiplex PCR, and TCRdb's table has in-frame clones only and misses some. The repertoire holds about 38,000 clones, 75% to 90% seen once, with roughly 3.6% in the top ten. General observations from the study: Early after transplant, HvG clones declined as circulating GvH clones peaked. GvH clones were found in recipient marrow; some appeared first in ileum or blood. Allografts from individuals with graft-donor T cell macrochimerism displayed high graft-versus-host to host-versus-graft clonal ratios.

The CDR3 length is 13 residues. Per germline, CDR1 SNHLY and CDR2 FYNNEI. Trimming took off 1 base at V and 5 bases at J, with 7 bases between the two ends. This clonotype originated in a human patient who received an intestinal transplant, so some T cells may come from the graft donor. The starting material was PBMCs, obtained about 1,000 days after transplant. The chain is built from TRBV2 and TRBJ2-3; D not resolved. The CDR3 is CASSEVSLDTQYF. The CDR3 DNA reads as TGTGCCAGCAGTGAAGTGAGCCTAGATACGCAGTATTTT.